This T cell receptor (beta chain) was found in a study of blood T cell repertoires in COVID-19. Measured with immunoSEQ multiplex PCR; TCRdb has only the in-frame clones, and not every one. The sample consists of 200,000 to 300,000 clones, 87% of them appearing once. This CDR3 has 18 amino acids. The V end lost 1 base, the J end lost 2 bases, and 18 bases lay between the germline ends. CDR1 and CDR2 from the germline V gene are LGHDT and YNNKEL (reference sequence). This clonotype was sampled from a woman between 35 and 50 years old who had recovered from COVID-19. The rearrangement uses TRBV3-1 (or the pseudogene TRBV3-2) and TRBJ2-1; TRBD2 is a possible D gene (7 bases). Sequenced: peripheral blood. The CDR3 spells CASSQAGLGGGAYNEQFF. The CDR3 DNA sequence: TGTGCCAGCAGCCAAGCTGGGCTGGGCGGGGGCGCCTACAATGAGCAGTTCTTC.